The rows below give T cell receptor beta chains drawn from one sample of a study of cytomegalovirus exposure and HLA in healthy donors. The assay was immunoSEQ multiplex PCR, and TCRdb's table has in-frame clones only and misses some. This table has 250,000 to 300,000 clones, 80% to 90% appearing once. The sequencing sample was made of PBMCs. These receptors all stem from a woman between 40 and 50 years old in good health and CMV-seropositive. Both conserved end residues are part of each CDR3. A D gene is named only where the DNA matches it firmly. Clone size appears in some rows only: once, few, many, or a class for an expanded clone.

>.|TRBJ1-1|.|TRBV5-1
TGCGCCAGCAGCCAGGGCCCACCTCTACCTGAAGCTTTCTTT
CASSQGPPLPEAFF
>TRBD1|TRBJ1-1|.|TRBV11-2
TGTGCCAGCAGCTTAGGCACAGGGGGCAATTTGAACACTGAAGCTTTCTTT
CASSLGTGGNLNTEAFF
>.|TRBJ2-3|.|TRBV11-2
TGTGCCAGCAGCTTAGATGGGGGGAAAGATACGCAGTATTTT
CASSLDGGKDTQYF
>TRBD2|TRBJ2-1|.|TRBV11-3
TGTGCCAGCAGCTTAGACGGAGCGGGAGGTGGCAATGAGCAGTTCTTC
CASSLDGAGGGNEQFF
>.|TRBJ2-6|.|TRBV5-6
TGTGCCAGCAGCCTTCTAATATATCGTCCCTCTGGGGCCAACGTCCTGACTTTC
CASSLLIYRPSGANVLTF
>TRBD2|TRBJ2-5|.|TRBV10-3
TGTGCCATCAGTGAGTCGCTAGCGGGAGGGCAGGAGACCCAGTACTTC
CAISESLAGGQETQYF
>.|TRBJ2-3|few|TRBV7-9
TGTGCCAGCAGCTCCGGACAGCTAGATAGCACAGATACGCAGTATTTT
CASSSGQLDSTDTQYF
>.|TRBJ1-1|few|TRBV7-2
TGTGCCAGCAGCTTAGATTCCCGGGTCGCTGAAGCTTTCTTT
CASSLDSRVAEAFF
>TRBD2|TRBJ2-5|.|TRBV28
TGTGCCAGCAGTTTCCAGTTAGGGACTAGCGACCGATACCAAGAGACCCAGTACTTC
CASSFQLGTSDRYQETQYF
>.|TRBJ1-6|.|TRBV28
TGTGCCAGCACCCTCGGGGGGCTGGGGGGTTCACCCCTCCACTTT
CASTLGGLGGSPLHF
>.|TRBJ2-1|.|TRBV5-6
TGTGCCAGCAGCTTGGTGGGAATAGCGGTCTACAATGAGCAGTTCTTC
CASSLVGIAVYNEQFF
>TRBD1|TRBJ1-2|few|TRBV7-2
TGTGCCAGCAGCGCCCTACAGGGGAACTATGGCTACACCTTC
CASSALQGNYGYTF
>TRBD2|TRBJ2-1|few|TRBV11-3
TGTGCCAGCAGCCTAGCGGGTCAGGGGCGAGAGCAGTTCTTC
CASSLAGQGREQFF
>TRBD1|TRBJ1-1|.|TRBV19
TGTGCCAGTACCCGGGGACAGATGAACACTGAAGCTTTCTTT
CASTRGQMNTEAFF
>.|TRBJ1-3|.|TRBV6-1
TGTGCCAGCAGTGACCTTGAGGTGGGGCTGGGAAACACCATATATTTT
CASSDLEVGLGNTIYF
>TRBD2|TRBJ2-1|few|TRBV6-5
TGTGCCAGCAGTTACTTCGAATCTAGCGGGAGCAATGAGCAGTTCTTC
CASSYFESSGSNEQFF
>TRBD1|TRBJ2-6|.|TRBV19
TGTGCCAGTAGTATACCTGACAGGGCTAACGGCCTGACTTTC
CASSIPDRANGLTF
>TRBD1|TRBJ1-1|.|TRBV19
TGTGCCAGTAGGACAGGGGGATGGACTGAAGCTTTCTTT
CASRTGGWTEAFF
>.|TRBJ2-7|once|TRBV29-1
TGCAGCGTTGGGGCCGACAGAAAGCACTACGAGCAGTACTTC
CSVGADRKHYEQYF
>TRBD1|TRBJ1-2|.|TRBV7-2
TGTGCCAGCAGGCACCGGGACAGGCCTTATGGCTACACCTTC
CASRHRDRPYGYTF
>TRBD2|TRBJ2-4|.|TRBV4-3
TGCGCCAGCAGCCAAGATAGCGGGAGCTCAGCCAAAAACATTCAGTACTTC
CASSQDSGSSAKNIQYF
>TRBD1|TRBJ1-5|.|TRBV19
TGTGCCAGTAGTATGGACCCACCAGACAGGGTTTCGAGTCAGCCCCAGCATTTT
CASSMDPPDRVSSQPQHF
>.|TRBJ1-1|.|TRBV4-3
TGCGCCAGCAGCCAAGATTCAGGGGACGGCACTGAAGCTTTCTTT
CASSQDSGDGTEAFF
>.|TRBJ2-7|.|TRBV6-1
TGTGCCAGCGGACAGTCGACTTCCTACGAGCAGTACTTC
CASGQSTSYEQYF
>TRBD2|TRBJ2-1|.|TRBV9
TGTGCCAGCAGCGTGACTAGCGGGGGCAATGAGCAGTTCTTC
CASSVTSGGNEQFF
>TRBD2|TRBJ2-2|.|TRBV4-2
TGTGCCAGCAGCCAAGAGGGCGGGGGCACCGGGGAGCTGTTTTTT
CASSQEGGGTGELFF